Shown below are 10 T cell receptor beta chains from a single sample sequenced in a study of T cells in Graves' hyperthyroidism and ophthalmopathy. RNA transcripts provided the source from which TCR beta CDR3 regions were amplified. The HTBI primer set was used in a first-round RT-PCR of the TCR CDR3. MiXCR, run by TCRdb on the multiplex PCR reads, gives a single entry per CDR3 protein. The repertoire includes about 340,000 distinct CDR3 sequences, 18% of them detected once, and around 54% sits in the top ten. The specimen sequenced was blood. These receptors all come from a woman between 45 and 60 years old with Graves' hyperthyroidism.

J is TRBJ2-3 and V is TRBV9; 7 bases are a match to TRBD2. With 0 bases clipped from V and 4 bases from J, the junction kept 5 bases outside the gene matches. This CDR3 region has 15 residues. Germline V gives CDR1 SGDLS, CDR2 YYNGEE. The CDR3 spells CASSVGGGRADTQYF. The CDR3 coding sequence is TGTGCCAGCAGCGTAGGTGGTGGGAGGGCAGATACGCAGTATTTT.

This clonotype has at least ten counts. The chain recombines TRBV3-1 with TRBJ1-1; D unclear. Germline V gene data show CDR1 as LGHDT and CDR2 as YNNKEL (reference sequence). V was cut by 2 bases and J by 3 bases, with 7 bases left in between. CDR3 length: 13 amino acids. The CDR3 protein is CASSQQSDTEAFF. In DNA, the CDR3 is TGTGCCAGCAGCCAACAATCAGACACTGAAGCTTTCTTT. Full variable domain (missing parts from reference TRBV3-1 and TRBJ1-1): DTAVSQTPKYLVTQMGNDKSIKCEQNLGHDTMYWYKQDSKKFLKIMFSYNNKELIINETVPNRFSPKSPDKAHLNLHINSLELGDSAVYFCASSQQSDTEAFFGQGTRLTVV.

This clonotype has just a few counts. CDR3 in DNA: TGTGCCAGCAGTGGATCGACAGGGGATTACGATGAGCAGTTCTTC. The encoded protein is CASSGSTGDYDEQFF. J is TRBJ2-1 and V is TRBV6-1; 8 bases map to TRBD1. This CDR3 has 15 residues. Germline-derived CDR1 and CDR2 are MNHNS and SASEGT. V lost 4 bases to trimming and J lost 8 bases; unmatched junction nucleotides: 10.

The CDR3: CSARSLVTGNYGYTF. The CDR3 DNA reads TGCAGTGCTAGGTCATTGGTGACAGGAAACTATGGCTACACCTTC. The chain couples TRBV20-1 to TRBJ1-2; possibly TRBD1 for D (6 bases). The CDR3 runs 15 residues. Germline CDR1 DFQATT, CDR2 SNEGSKA (reference sequence). V was trimmed by 3 bases and J by 2 bases, leaving 16 bases between them.

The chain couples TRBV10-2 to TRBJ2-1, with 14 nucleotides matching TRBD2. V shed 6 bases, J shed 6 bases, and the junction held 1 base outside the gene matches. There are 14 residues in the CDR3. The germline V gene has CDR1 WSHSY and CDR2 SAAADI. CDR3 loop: CASRTSGGVNEQFF. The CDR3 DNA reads TGCGCCAGCAGGACTAGCGGGGGGGTCAATGAGCAGTTCTTC.

The CDR3 DNA is TGCAGTGCTAGAGGCGCAGGGATCGAAAAACTGTTTTTT. It codes for CSARGAGIEKLFF. The chain joins TRBV20-1 to TRBJ1-4; D possibly corresponds to TRBD1 (5 bases). The germline gives CDR1 DFQATT, CDR2 SNEGSKA (reference sequence). The CDR3 has 13 residues. V lost 1 base to trimming and J lost 8 bases, with 11 bases between them.

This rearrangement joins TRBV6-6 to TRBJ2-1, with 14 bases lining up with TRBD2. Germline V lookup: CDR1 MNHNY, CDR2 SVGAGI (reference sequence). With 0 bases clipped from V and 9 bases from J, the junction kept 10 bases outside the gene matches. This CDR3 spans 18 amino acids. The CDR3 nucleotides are TGTGCCAGCAGTTACTCCCAGGGACTAGCGGGAGAATGTGTTGAGCAGTTCTTC. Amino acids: CASSYSQGLAGECVEQFF.

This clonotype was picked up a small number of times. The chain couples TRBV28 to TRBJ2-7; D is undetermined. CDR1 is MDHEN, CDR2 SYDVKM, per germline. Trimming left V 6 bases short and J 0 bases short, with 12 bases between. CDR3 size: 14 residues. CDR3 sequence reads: CASSISLSSYEQYF. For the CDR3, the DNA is TGTGCCAGCAGCATTAGCCTCAGCTCCTACGAGCAGTACTTC.

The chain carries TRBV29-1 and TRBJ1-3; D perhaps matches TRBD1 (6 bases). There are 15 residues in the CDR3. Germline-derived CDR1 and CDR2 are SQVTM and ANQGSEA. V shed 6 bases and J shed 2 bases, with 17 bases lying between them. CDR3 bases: TGCAGCGTGGCCTCTGGAGGGGGGACTGGAAACACCATATATTTT. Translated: CSVASGGGTGNTIYF.

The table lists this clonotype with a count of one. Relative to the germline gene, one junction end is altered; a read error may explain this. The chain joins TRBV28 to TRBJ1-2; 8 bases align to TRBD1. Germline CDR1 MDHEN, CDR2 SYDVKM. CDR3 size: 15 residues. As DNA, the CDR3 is TGTGCCAGCAGTCGAGGGCCGCAGGGGGCGGATGGCCACACCTTC. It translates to CASSRGPQGADGHTF.